This TCR beta chain came from a study of Ad26.COV2.S vaccination and SARS-CoV-2 variants. Study summary: In the study, Ad26.COV2.S was injected intramuscularly once, or twice 56 days apart.

A remark on this clone: The antigen remains unidentified.

Study findings and constraints: Researchers cautioned that TCR breadth and depth analyses may have underestimated total T cell responses.

Treatment reported: 15 to 20 received Ad26.COV2.S at low or high dose, single or two shots; about 5 received placebo; per-sample allocation not given. Material that was analyzed had been drawn on day 63 after the first vaccine or placebo injection. This adult donor, from Boston, was 18-55 years old. The CDR3 loop spans 15 amino acids. V was clipped by 0 bases and J by 0 bases, with 9 bases between them. Germline values: CDR1 WNHNN, CDR2 SYGVQD (reference sequence). Data came from immunoSEQ multiplex PCR; TCRdb stores just in-frame clones and leaves some out. The data show about 380,000 clones, with about four fifths seen just once and about 7.1% held by the top ten.

This clonotype originated in a person between 18 and 60 years old who received the Ad26.COV2.S COVID-19 vaccine or a placebo. This chain uses TRBV10-1 with TRBJ2-7; D is possibly TRBD1 (6 bases). Sequences were derived from peripheral blood, sampled in a trial of Ad26.COV2.S vaccine versus placebo. The chain's CDR3 is CASSESETGSYEQYF. The CDR3 DNA follows: TGCGCCAGCAGTGAGTCTGAGACAGGCTCCTACGAGCAGTACTTC.